Shown below are 11 T cell receptor beta chains from a single sample sequenced in a study of sequential checkpoint blockade in melanoma. Generated by immunoSEQ multiplex PCR, the TCRdb table keeps only in-frame clones and is missing some. The sample has more than 10,000 clones; roughly 72% are singletons. Stated treatment: randomized to nivolumab then ipilimumab (arm A) or the reverse (arm B). The specimen comprised CD8+ T cells sorted from blood (inferred from file names), sampled from a patient given nivolumab and ipilimumab in sequence. The origin of the receptors is a human donor with melanoma.

The V gene is TRBV6-5, the J gene TRBJ1-1; D gene unclear. V was clipped by 3 bases and J by 5 bases, with 13 bases between them. The CDR3 runs 14 residues. CDR1 is MNHEY, CDR2 SVGAGI, per germline. CDR3 nucleotide sequence: TGTGCCAGCAGTTATGCCAGCGTATGGACTGAAGCTTTCTTT. The encoded protein is CASSYASVWTEAFF.

The J gene is TRBJ2-3, the V gene TRBV30, with a weak D call TRBD2 (5 bases). The CDR3 has 13 residues. Between the trimmed V and J ends, which lost 0 bases and 1 base, there was a span of 5 bases. Germline V CDR1 and CDR2: GTSNPN, SVGIG (reference sequence). The CDR3 protein is CAWSVLGTDTQYF. For the CDR3, the DNA is TGTGCCTGGAGTGTACTAGGCACAGATACGCAGTATTTT. The complete variable domain, with remaining parts taken from reference TRBV30 and TRBJ2-3, reads SQTIHQWPATLVQPVGSPLSLECTVEGTSNPNLYWYRQAAGRGLQLLFYSVGIGQISSEVPQNLSASRPQDRQFILSSKKLLLSDSGFYLCAWSVLGTDTQYFGPGTRLTVL.

The CDR3 loop is CASRDRQMNTEAFF. CDR3 bases: TGTGCCAGCAGAGATCGACAGATGAACACTGAAGCTTTCTTT. The gene calls are TRBV28 and TRBJ1-1, with D perhaps TRBD1 (5 bases). The CDR3 runs to 14 residues. CDR1 is MDHEN, CDR2 SYDVKM, per germline. V shed 6 bases and J shed 0 bases, with 11 bases lying between them.

The chain links TRBV5-4 to TRBJ1-5, with D unclear. V lost 4 bases to trimming and J lost 3 bases, with 11 bases between them. From germline, CDR1 is SGHNT and CDR2 YYREEE (reference sequence). This CDR3 comprises 14 residues. This chain's CDR3 is CASSPLGPNQPQHF. The CDR3 DNA reads as TGTGCCAGCAGCCCCCTAGGTCCCAATCAGCCCCAGCATTTT.

The gene calls are TRBV5-6 and TRBJ2-7, with unresolved D. CDR1 is SGHDT, CDR2 YYEEEE, per germline. This CDR3 contains 14 residues. Trimming cost V 0 bases and J 8 bases, with 15 bases left between them. This chain's CDR3 is CASSLGAVPSKQYV. In nucleotides, the CDR3 is TGTGCCAGCAGCTTGGGGGCCGTACCCTCGAAGCAGTACGTC.

Of note for this clone: A junction boundary mismatches the germline segment, possibly from a read error. V usage is TRBV29-1 and J usage is TRBJ1-3; weak D call: TRBD1 (6 bases). In germline, CDR1 is SQVTM, CDR2 ANQGSEA. CDR3 size: 14 residues. In DNA, the CDR3 is TGCAGCGGAGCGGACAGTCGCTCTGGAAACGCCATATATTTT. Translating it yields CSGADSRSGNAIYF.

By share of the sample, this clone is medium-sized. The CDR3 DNA reads TGTGCCAGCAGTTCCGGGACAACTAACACCGGGGAGCTGTTTTTT. It codes for CASSSGTTNTGELFF. This chain links TRBV2 with TRBJ2-2, with D possibly being TRBD1 (6 bases). Germline-derived CDR1 and CDR2 are SNHLY and FYNNEI. CDR3 size: 15 residues. V was cut by 5 bases and J by 2 bases, with 12 bases left in between.

J is TRBJ2-5 and V is TRBV7-9; D call uncertain. This CDR3 comprises 14 residues. Trimming left V 1 base short and J 2 bases short, with 8 bases between. Germline CDR1 reads SEHNR; CDR2 reads FQNEAQ (reference sequence). The CDR3 is CASSLVQIQETQYF. The CDR3 DNA follows: TGTGCCAGCAGCTTAGTACAGATTCAAGAGACCCAGTACTTC. Complete variable domain (other parts from reference TRBV7-9 and TRBJ2-5): DTGVSQNPRHKITKRGQNVTFRCDPISEHNRLYWYRQTLGQGPEFLTYFQNEAQLEKSRLLSDRFSAERPKGSFSTLEIQRTEQGDSAMYLCASSLVQIQETQYFGPGTRLLVL.

For the CDR3, the DNA is TGTGCCAGCAGCCCCGGGACATTTCCCCAAGAGACCCAGTACTTC. Amino acids: CASSPGTFPQETQYF. This chain joins TRBV7-8 and TRBJ2-5, with D tentatively TRBD1 (6 bases). Germline CDR1 SGHVS, CDR2 FQNEAQ. CDR3 size: 15 residues. Trimming shortened V by 5 bases and J by 1 base, and 14 bases separated the two germline ends.

This clone turned up a few times. CDR3 amino acids: CASSYGGTEAFF. CDR3 DNA: TGTGCCAGCAGTTACGGCGGCACTGAAGCTTTCTTT. J is TRBJ1-1 and V is TRBV6-6; D is ambiguous. Germline V gene sequence: CDR1 MNHNY, CDR2 SVGAGI (reference sequence). The ends were cut back, 2 bases at V and 4 bases at J, with 5 bases in the middle. This CDR3 region has 12 residues.

J is TRBJ2-3 and V is TRBV7-6; tentatively, D is TRBD2 (5 bases). This CDR3 contains 15 residues. The germline V gene encodes CDR1 SGHVS and CDR2 FNYEAQ. V gave up 6 bases and J gave up 3 bases, with 16 bases separating them. Written as DNA, the CDR3 is TGTGCCAGCAGTCCCTCCGGGATGGAGACAGATACGCAGTATTTT. Translating it yields CASSPSGMETDTQYF.